The entry that follows covers one TCR beta chain sequence. Its antigen is still unknown. No clone much larger than this one lies a single base away; base qualities are absent. A MiSeq instrument was used for deep resolution sequencing, which targeted depths ranging from 1 in 1 million up to 1 in 200,000 T cells, with coverage averaging 10x for each clonotype. The immunoSEQ hsTCRB Kit was used to generate the TCR beta libraries. The study's own analysis went as follows. ImmunoSEQ Data Assistant and ImmunoSEQ Analyzer were used for data analysis, and V, D and J genes were assigned according to IMGT definitions. Clonality was computed as one minus normalized Shannon entropy of productive rearrangement frequencies, ranging from 0 to 1. Only overrepresented clonotypes making up at least 0.05% of each patient's repertoire were included in the public clonotype analysis. Repertoires from more than ten age-matched healthy donors in immuneACCESS were used as clonality controls. This immuneACCESS table, as held by TCRdb, lists in-frame sequences with V and J called but not all clones. Of the missing ones, under half trace to an unresolved V gene in checked studies; the others have no known cause. V and J calls and clone size are given by that table; D and trimming were obtained from the DNA. This sample gives fewer than 400,000 clones in total; roughly two thirds of them show up just once. The biggest ten clones account for around 6.6% of the sample.

Around 2 micrograms of genomic DNA were extracted from cryopreserved PBMCs for TCR beta library preparation. High-throughput TCR beta sequencing was performed on longitudinal blood samples from CLL patients receiving ibrutinib monotherapy. The patients were enrolled in a single-center, open-label phase 2 trial of ibrutinib monotherapy. The sample belongs to a study of cytotoxic CD8 clonotypes in ibrutinib-treated CLL (dated by TCRdb to 2020 to 2022). Describing the broader study: The cohort had 11 relapsed/refractory and 15 treatment-naive patients; 17 were IGHV unmutated. Responses were partial in 25 or so patients and complete in 2; after median around 68 months follow-up, around 14 stayed in remission and 12 progressed. Response samples were obtained after a median of around eleven months of treatment, with a range of about 6 to 40 months. On average, each sample had 255,043 productive templates and about 89,000 productive rearrangements. Of the 90 or so participants in the trial, approximately 25 had longitudinal samples available. Cryopreserved peripheral blood mononuclear cells were collected at three points: before therapy, at response, and at either sustained remission or disease progression. Every sample from remission and from progressive disease was obtained while the patients were still on ibrutinib.

The investigation overall reported the following: At ibrutinib response clonality went up, during sustained remission it held steady, and at progression it dropped back toward baseline. Sampling times were not matched between patients in sustained remission and patients whose disease was progressing, and lymph node repertoires were not examined. Baseline clonality exceeded that of age-matched healthy donors and correlated strongly with circulating CD8+ T-cell counts. Public clonotypes were rare and either shrank or stayed stable during treatment, and the rise in clonality at ibrutinib response reflected expansion of private clonotypes.

The CDR3 covers 16 residues, taking in both the cysteine and the phenylalanine. The entry retains the CDR3 DNA only, 48 bases that are in frame from base 1. CDR1 and CDR2, per the germline V gene, are SQVTM and ANQGSEA. The V and J ends are trimmed by 7 bases and 4 bases, leaving 22 bases between them. This sample comprised PBMCs, obtained after 36 months of ibrutinib treatment. The TCR originated in a human donor with chronic lymphocytic leukemia. Rearrangement joined TRBV29-1 to TRBJ2-2; TRBD1 might be the D gene, on 6 matching bases. The nucleotides read TGCAGCGCCGCCAATACAGGGCTTTGGAGCACCGGGGAGCTGTTTTTT. Translated, it reads CSAANTGLWSTGELFF.